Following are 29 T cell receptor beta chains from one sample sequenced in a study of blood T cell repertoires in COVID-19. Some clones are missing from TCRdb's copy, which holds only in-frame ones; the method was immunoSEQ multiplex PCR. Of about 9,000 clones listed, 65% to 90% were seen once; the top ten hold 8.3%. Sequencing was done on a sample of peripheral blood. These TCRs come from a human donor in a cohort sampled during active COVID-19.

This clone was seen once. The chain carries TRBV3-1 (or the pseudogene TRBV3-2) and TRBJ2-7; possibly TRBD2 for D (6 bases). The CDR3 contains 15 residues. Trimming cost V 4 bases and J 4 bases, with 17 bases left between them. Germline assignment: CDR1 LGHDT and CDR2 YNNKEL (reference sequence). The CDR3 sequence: CASSRKGVEGYEQYF. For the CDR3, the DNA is TGTGCCAGCAGCCGAAAAGGGGTGGAGGGGTACGAGCAGTACTTC.

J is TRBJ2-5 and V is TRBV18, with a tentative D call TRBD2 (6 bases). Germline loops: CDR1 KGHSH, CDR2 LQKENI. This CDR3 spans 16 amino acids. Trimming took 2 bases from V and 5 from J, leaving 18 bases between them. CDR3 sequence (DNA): TGTGCCAGCTCACCAAGCGCGACTAGAGAGGTTGAGACCCAGTACTTC. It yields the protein CASSPSATREVETQYF.

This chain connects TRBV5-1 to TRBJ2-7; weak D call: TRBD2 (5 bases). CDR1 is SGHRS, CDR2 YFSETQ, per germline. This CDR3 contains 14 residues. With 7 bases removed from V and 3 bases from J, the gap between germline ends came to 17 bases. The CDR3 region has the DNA TGCGCCAGCGGCGTAGGGTCCACTAGCTACGAGCAGTACTTC. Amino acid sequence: CASGVGSTSYEQYF.

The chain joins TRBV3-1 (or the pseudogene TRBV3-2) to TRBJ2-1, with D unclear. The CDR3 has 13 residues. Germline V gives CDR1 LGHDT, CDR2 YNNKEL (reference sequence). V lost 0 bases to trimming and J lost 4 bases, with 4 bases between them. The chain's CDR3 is CASSQDRYNEQFF. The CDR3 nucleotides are TGTGCCAGCAGCCAAGACAGGTACAATGAGCAGTTCTTC.

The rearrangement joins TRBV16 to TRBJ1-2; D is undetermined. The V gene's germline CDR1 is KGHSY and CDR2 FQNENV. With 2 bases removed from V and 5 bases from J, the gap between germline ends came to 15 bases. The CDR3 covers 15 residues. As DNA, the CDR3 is TGTGCCAGCAGCCAAGGTGACAACCCGGGGTATGGCTACACCTTC. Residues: CASSQGDNPGYGYTF.

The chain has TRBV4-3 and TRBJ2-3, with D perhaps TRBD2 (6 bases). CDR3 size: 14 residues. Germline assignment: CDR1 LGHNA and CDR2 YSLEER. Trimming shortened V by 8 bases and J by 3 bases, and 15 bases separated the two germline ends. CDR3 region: CASGDWRDTDTQYF. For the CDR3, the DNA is TGCGCCAGCGGCGACTGGAGGGATACAGATACGCAGTATTTT.

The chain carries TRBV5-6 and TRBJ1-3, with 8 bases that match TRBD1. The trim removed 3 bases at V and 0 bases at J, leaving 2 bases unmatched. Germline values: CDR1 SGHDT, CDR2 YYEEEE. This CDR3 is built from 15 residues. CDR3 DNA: TGTGCCAGCAGCTCGGGACAGGTCTCTGGAAACACCATATATTTT. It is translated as CASSSGQVSGNTIYF. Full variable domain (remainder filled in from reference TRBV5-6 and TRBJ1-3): DAGVTQSPTHLIKTRGQQVTLRCSPKSGHDTVSWYQQALGQGPQFIFQYYEEEERQRGNFPDRFSGHQFPNYSSELNVNALLLGDSALYLCASSSGQVSGNTIYFGEGSWLTVV.

This CDR3 is CASSSDVRKQPQHF. CDR3 nucleotides: TGTGCCAGCAGCTCAGATGTGCGGAAGCAGCCCCAGCATTTT. The chain uses TRBV7-9 and TRBJ1-5; D is uncertain. Trimming pared 4 bases from V and 7 bases from J, leaving 14 bases between. CDR3 length: 14 amino acids. From germline, CDR1 is SEHNR and CDR2 FQNEAQ (reference sequence).

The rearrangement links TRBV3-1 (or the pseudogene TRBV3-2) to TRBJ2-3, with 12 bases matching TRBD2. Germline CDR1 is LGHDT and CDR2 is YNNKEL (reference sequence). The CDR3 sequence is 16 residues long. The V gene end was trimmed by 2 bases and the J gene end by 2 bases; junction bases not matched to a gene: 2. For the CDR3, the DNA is TGTGCCAGCAGCCAACGGACTAGCGGGGACACAGATACGCAGTATTTT. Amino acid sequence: CASSQRTSGDTDTQYF.

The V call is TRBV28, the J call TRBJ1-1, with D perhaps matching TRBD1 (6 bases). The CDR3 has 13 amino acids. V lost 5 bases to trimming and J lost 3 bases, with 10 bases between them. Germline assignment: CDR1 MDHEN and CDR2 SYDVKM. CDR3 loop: CASSERTDTEAFF. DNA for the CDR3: TGTGCCAGCAGTGAGCGGACAGACACTGAAGCTTTCTTT.

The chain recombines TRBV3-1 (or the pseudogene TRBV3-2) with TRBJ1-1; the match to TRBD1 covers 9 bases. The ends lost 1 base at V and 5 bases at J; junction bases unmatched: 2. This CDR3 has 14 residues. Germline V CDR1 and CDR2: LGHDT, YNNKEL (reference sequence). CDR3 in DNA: TGTGCCAGCAGCCAAGGACAGGGGGATACTGAAGCTTTCTTT. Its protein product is CASSQGQGDTEAFF.

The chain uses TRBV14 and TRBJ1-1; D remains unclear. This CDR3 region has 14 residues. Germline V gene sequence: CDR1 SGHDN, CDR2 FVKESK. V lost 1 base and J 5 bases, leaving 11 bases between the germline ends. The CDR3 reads CASSQAPGETEAFF. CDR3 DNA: TGTGCCAGCAGCCAAGCCCCGGGAGAAACTGAAGCTTTCTTT.

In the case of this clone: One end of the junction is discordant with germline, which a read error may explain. CDR3: CASSLSGGPYNEQFF. The CDR3 coding sequence is TGTGCTAGCAGCTTATCCGGAGGGCCTTACAATGAGCAGTTCTTC. V and J are TRBV7-7 and TRBJ2-1; D possibly corresponds to TRBD2 (6 bases). The CDR3 extends over 15 amino acids. The V gene's germline CDR1 is SSHAT and CDR2 FNYEAQ (reference sequence).

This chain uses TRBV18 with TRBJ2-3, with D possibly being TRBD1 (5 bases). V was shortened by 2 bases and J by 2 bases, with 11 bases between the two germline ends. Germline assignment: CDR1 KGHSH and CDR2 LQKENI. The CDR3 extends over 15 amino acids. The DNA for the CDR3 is TGTGCCAGCTCACCATTGGGCAGGGACACAGATACGCAGTATTTT. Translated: CASSPLGRDTDTQYF.

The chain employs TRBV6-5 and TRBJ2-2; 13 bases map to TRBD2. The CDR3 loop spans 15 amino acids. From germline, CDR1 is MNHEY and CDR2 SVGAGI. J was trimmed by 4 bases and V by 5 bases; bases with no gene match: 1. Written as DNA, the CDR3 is TGTGCCAGCAGTCGGACTAGCGGGAGCACCGGGGAGCTGTTTTTT. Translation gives CASSRTSGSTGELFF.

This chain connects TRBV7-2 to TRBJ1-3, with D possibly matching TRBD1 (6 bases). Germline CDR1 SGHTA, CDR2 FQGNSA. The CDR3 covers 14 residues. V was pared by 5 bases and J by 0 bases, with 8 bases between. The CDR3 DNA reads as TGTGCCAGCAGCCCGGACAGCTCTGGAAACACCATATATTTT. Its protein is CASSPDSSGNTIYF.

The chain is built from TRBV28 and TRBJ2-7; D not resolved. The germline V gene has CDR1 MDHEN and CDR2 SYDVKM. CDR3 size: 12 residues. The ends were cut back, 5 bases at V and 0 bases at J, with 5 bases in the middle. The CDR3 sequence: CASSPSSYEQYF. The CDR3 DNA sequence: TGTGCCAGCAGTCCTAGCTCCTACGAGCAGTACTTC.

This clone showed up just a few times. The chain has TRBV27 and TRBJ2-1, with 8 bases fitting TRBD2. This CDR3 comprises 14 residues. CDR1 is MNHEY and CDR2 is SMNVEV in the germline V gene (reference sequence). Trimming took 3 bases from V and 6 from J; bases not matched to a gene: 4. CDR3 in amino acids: CASSFGLAVNEQFF. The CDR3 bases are TGTGCCAGCAGTTTCGGACTAGCAGTCAATGAGCAGTTCTTC.

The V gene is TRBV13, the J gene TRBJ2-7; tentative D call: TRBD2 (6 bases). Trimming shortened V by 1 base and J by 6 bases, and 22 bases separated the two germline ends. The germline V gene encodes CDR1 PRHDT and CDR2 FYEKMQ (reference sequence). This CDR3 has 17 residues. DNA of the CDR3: TGTGCCAGCAGCTTAGTGGCAGAAGGGACGGCGGAGGGCGAGCAGTACTTC. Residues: CASSLVAEGTAEGEQYF.

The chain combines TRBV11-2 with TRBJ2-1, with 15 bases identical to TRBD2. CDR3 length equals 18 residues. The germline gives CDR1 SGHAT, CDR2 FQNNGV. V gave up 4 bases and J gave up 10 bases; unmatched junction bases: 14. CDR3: CASSSQGTSGRSRDEQFF. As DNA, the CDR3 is TGTGCCAGCAGCTCACAAGGGACTAGCGGGAGGAGCAGAGACGAGCAGTTCTTC.

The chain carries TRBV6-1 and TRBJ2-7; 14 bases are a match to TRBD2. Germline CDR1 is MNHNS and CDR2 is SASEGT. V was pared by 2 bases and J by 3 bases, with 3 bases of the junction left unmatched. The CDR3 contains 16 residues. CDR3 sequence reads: CASSETGLAGVYEQYF. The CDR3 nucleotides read TGTGCCAGCAGTGAAACGGGACTAGCGGGAGTCTACGAGCAGTACTTC.

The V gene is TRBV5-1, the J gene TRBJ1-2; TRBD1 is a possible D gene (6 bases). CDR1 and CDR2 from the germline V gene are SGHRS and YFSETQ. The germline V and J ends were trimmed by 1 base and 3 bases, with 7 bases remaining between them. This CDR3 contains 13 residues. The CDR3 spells CASSLTGYYGYTF. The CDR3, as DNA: TGCGCCAGCAGCTTGACAGGGTACTATGGCTACACCTTC.

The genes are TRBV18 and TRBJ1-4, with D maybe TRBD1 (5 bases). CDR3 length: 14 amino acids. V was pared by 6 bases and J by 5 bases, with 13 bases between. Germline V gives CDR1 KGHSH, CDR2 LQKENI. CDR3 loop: CASSRQSLNEKLFF. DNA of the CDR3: TGTGCCAGCTCGCGACAGTCGCTCAATGAAAAACTGTTTTTT.

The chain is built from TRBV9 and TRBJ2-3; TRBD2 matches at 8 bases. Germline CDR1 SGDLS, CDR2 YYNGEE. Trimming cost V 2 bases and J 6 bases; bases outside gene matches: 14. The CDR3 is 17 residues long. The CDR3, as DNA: TGTGCCAGCAGCGTGGGGTGGCGCTCGCGGGGGGCGGATACGCAGTATTTT. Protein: CASSVGWRSRGADTQYF.

The CDR3 is CASSDKTGVGNYGYTF. The CDR3 region has the DNA TGTGCCAGCAGTGATAAGACAGGGGTGGGGAACTATGGCTACACCTTC. V is TRBV2 and J is TRBJ1-2, with 8 bases identical to TRBD1. The CDR3 spans 16 residues. Germline CDR1 is SNHLY and CDR2 is FYNNEI. V dropped 3 bases and J dropped 2; count of bases not matched to a gene: 8.

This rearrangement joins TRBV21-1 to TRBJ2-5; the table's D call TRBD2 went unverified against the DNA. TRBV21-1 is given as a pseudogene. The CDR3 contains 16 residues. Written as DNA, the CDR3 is TGTGCCAGCACCATCGGGACTAGCGGGAAAAAAGAGACCCAGTACTTC. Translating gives CASTIGTSGKKETQYF.

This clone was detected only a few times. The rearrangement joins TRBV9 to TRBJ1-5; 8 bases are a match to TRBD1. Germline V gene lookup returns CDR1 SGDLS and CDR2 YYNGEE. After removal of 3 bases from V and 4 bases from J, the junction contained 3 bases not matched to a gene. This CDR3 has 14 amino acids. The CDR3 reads CASSGGQGNQPQHF. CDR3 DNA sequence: TGTGCCAGCAGCGGAGGACAGGGTAATCAGCCCCAGCATTTT. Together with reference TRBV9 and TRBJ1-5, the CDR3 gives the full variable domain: DSGVTQTPKHLITATGQRVTLRCSPRSGDLSVYWYQQSLDQGLQFLIQYYNGEERAKGNILERFSAQQFPDLHSELNLSSLELGDSALYFCASSGGQGNQPQHFGDGTRLSIL.

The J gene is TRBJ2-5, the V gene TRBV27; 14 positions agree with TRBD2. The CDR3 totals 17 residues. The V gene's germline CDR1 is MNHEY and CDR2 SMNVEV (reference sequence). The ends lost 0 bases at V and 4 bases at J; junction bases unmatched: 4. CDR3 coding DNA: TGTGCCAGCAGTTTATCCGCGGGACTAGCGGGAGCAGAGACCCAGTACTTC. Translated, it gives CASSLSAGLAGAETQYF.

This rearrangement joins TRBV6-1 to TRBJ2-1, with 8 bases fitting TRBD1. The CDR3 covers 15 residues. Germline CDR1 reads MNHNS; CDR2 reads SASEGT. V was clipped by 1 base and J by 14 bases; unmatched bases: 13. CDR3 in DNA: TGTGCCAGCAGTGAAGTGGGACAGGCGCCCCGACCGGAGTTCTTC. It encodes CASSEVGQAPRPEFF.